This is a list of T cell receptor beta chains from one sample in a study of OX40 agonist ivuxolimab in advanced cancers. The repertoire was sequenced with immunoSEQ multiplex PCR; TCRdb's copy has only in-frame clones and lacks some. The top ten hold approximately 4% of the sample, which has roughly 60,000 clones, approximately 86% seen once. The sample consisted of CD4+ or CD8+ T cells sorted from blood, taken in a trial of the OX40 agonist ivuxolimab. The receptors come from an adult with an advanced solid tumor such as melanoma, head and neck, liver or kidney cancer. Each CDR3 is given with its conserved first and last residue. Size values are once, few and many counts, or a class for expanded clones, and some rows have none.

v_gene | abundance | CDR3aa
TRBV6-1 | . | CASTPEGPQPQHF
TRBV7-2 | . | CASSRQTGGFTDTQYF
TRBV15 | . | CATSREGVGWGSNLNTEAFF
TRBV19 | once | CASSPFRAEAFF
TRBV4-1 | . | CASSQAAGPFLLEQYF
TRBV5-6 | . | CASGRGLNTEAFF
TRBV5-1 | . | CASSPGQGTDTQYF
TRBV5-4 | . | CASSLGGSTSYEQYF
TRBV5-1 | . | CASSLVRGVLVDTQYF
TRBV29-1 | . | CSVRTSYEQYF
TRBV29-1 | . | CSAPTGSGNTIYF
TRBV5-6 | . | CASSFWTGTETQYF
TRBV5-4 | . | CASSLSGQVGETQYF
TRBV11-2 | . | CASTRGGIGRTEAFF
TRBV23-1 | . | CASSQAPGTGGYEQYF
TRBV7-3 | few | CASSFDPWAEAFF
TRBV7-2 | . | CASSPLLDSPLHF
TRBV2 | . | CASSESRGIANEQFF
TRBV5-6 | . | CASSLWSRGLTEAFF
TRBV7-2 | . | CASRPGGSGANVLTF
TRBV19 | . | CASSQQGFGLANYGYTF
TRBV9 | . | CASTSRGSSGNTIYF
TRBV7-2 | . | CASSLDGIYGYTF
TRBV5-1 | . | CASSFEDRPYNEQFF
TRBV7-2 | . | CASSFQGASMGQPQHF
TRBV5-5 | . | CASSARNTEAFF
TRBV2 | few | CASGRQVNSPLHF
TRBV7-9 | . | CASRPLAGVRGGTQYF
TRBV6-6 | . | CASSPFGQVGNTIYF
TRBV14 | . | CASSQLTVSYNSPLHF
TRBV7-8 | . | CASSLVAGPEAFF
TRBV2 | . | CASSEGEQGGKFF
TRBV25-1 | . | CASSESRDRLPPYEQYF
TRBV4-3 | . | CASSQDGGTNYGYTF
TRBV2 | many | CASRVNLAKPEAFF
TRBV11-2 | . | CASSLESGPSYEQYF
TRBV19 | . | CASSILGLNTEAFF